The 32 T cell receptor beta chains below come from one sample, sequenced in a study of T cell repertoires in aging, cancer and after chemotherapy (dated by TCRdb to between 2019 and 2020). TCRdb lists the instrument as Illumina MiSeq. Multiplex touch-down PCR with a mixed TRB-A/B primer pool was used to amplify rearranged TRB sequences covering the V, D and J segments. Starting from the raw public reads, TCRdb applied fastp trimming at Q25, assembled clones with MiXCR and retained in-frame beta chains. When rows share a CDR3 protein, they turn into one entry using the most common DNA and genes. Within this sample are a few thousand distinct CDR3 sequences, with about 26% of them counted one time only. Clones ranked in the top ten supply around 3.9% of the sample. Instead of sorted cells or RNA, genomic DNA extracted from peripheral blood served as the source for amplifying TCR beta rearrangements.

The sequenced sample consisted of blood. These receptors were collected from a human donor with a solid tumor.

This clonotype has more than one count but fewer than ten. This chain uses TRBV10-1 with TRBJ2-4; 8 nucleotides line up with TRBD1. Germline assignment: CDR1 WNHNN and CDR2 SYGVQD (reference sequence). The CDR3 consists of 18 residues. Losses at the gene ends were 6 bases for V and 7 bases for J; bases not matched to a gene: 20. CDR3: CASSPRLWDRTTGNIQYF. The CDR3 DNA sequence: TGCGCCAGCAGCCCAAGACTTTGGGACAGGACTACGGGGAACATTCAGTACTTC.

This chain joins TRBV20-1 and TRBJ2-7; 12 nucleotides line up with TRBD2. This CDR3 is built from 15 residues. Germline V lookup: CDR1 DFQATT, CDR2 SNEGSKA (reference sequence). The V gene end was trimmed by 3 bases and the J gene end by 2 bases; junction bases not matched to a gene: 5. The CDR3 DNA reads TGCAGTGCTAGGGTGACTAGCGGGGGAACCTACGAGCAGTACTTC. Amino acid sequence: CSARVTSGGTYEQYF.

Only a few counts were recorded for this clonotype. CDR3 in DNA: TGTGCCAGCAGTTACTCAACTAGCGGGAGCACAGATACGCAGTATTTT. It yields the protein CASSYSTSGSTDTQYF. The chain carries TRBV6-2 or TRBV6-3 and TRBJ2-3; 9 positions agree with TRBD2. The CDR3 has 16 amino acids. Trimming took 0 bases from V and 0 from J; bases not matched to a gene: 1. Germline V gene sequence: CDR1 MNHEY, CDR2 SVGEGT.

This sequence joins TRBV20-1 and TRBJ1-6; a weak D match, TRBD1 (5 bases). V lost 6 bases to trimming and J lost 9 bases, with 15 bases between them. CDR1 and CDR2 from the germline V gene are DFQATT and SNEGSKA (reference sequence). CDR3 length: 13 amino acids. This CDR3 is CSAKNVGRSPLHF. The CDR3 coding sequence is TGCAGTGCCAAAAACGTGGGGCGTTCACCCCTCCACTTT.

The chain links TRBV20-1 to TRBJ2-7; D possibly corresponds to TRBD2 (5 bases). The CDR3 extends over 15 amino acids. The V gene lost 0 bases and the J gene lost 4 bases, with 16 bases spanning the gap. The germline gives CDR1 DFQATT, CDR2 SNEGSKA (reference sequence). For the CDR3, the DNA is TGCAGTGCTAGAGATATCGCTAGCCTTGGGTACGAGCAGTACTTC. Its translation: CSARDIASLGYEQYF.

This clonotype is medium-sized. The J gene is TRBJ2-2, the V gene TRBV29-1; no clear D. This CDR3 has 12 residues. Germline V gives CDR1 SQVTM, CDR2 ANQGSEA. With 4 bases removed from V and 2 bases from J, the gap between germline ends came to 5 bases. The DNA for the CDR3 is TGCAGCGTTGTCGGAAACACCGGGGAGCTGTTTTTT. The encoded protein is CSVVGNTGELFF.

This clonotype was counted only a few times. The CDR3 is CASSYGARYSNQPQHF. In nucleotides, the CDR3 is TGTGCCAGCAGTTATGGGGCGAGGTATAGCAATCAGCCCCAGCATTTT. V gene TRBV6-2 or TRBV6-3 combines with J gene TRBJ1-5; TRBD1 might be the D (5 bases). This CDR3 has 16 amino acids. V was pared by 3 bases and J by 0 bases, with 12 bases between. Germline-derived CDR1 and CDR2 are MNHEY and SVGEGT.

This clonotype showed up just a few times. The chain combines TRBV27 with TRBJ2-7, with TRBD1 matching over 10 bases. The CDR3 contains 15 residues. Germline V gives CDR1 MNHEY, CDR2 SMNVEV (reference sequence). Unmatched junction bases numbered 10, after V lost 4 bases and J lost 7 bases. The DNA for the CDR3 is TGTGCCAGCAGTTCGAGACAGGGGGCGACTTGGGAGCAGTACTTC. Translation gives CASSSRQGATWEQYF.

This CDR3 reads CASSFWGAGGYTF. CDR3 DNA: TGTGCCAGCAGCTTCTGGGGGGCGGGAGGCTACACCTTC. The chain combines TRBV11-2 with TRBJ1-2; possible D gene TRBD1, 6 bases. The CDR3 has 13 residues. V lost 3 bases, J lost 8 bases, and 13 bases lay in between. The germline V gene has CDR1 SGHAT and CDR2 FQNNGV.

This clonotype showed up just a few times. The chain joins TRBV5-4 to TRBJ2-1, with D maybe TRBD1 (6 bases). Trimming pared 5 bases from V and 8 bases from J, leaving 14 bases between. This CDR3 contains 13 residues. The V gene's germline CDR1 is SGHNT and CDR2 YYREEE (reference sequence). The DNA of the CDR3 is TGTGCCAGCAGTTTTGCAGGGGCGGATGAGCAGTTCTTC. Its translation: CASSFAGADEQFF.

This clonotype has more than one count but fewer than ten. V usage is TRBV30 and J usage is TRBJ2-2; TRBD1 agrees at 9 bases. There are 13 residues in the CDR3. Germline CDR1 GTSNPN, CDR2 SVGIG (reference sequence). With 5 bases clipped from V and 3 bases from J, the junction kept 1 base outside the gene matches. CDR3: CAWGTGYTGELFF. As DNA, the CDR3 is TGTGCCTGGGGGACAGGGTACACCGGGGAGCTGTTTTTT. Drawing the rest from reference TRBV30 and TRBJ2-2, the complete variable domain is SQTIHQWPATLVQPVGSPLSLECTVEGTSNPNLYWYRQAAGRGLQLLFYSVGIGQISSEVPQNLSASRPQDRQFILSSKKLLLSDSGFYLCAWGTGYTGELFFGEGSRLTVL.

This clonotype came up a few times. DNA of the CDR3: TGTGCCAGCAGCTTGGCCAGGGTGGGAGGGACGTACAATGAGCAGTTCTTC. Its protein is CASSLARVGGTYNEQFF. This chain uses TRBV5-5 with TRBJ2-1; 7 positions match TRBD2. With 0 bases clipped from V and 4 bases from J, the junction kept 10 bases outside the gene matches. CDR3 length: 17 residues. Germline V lookup: CDR1 SGHKS, CDR2 YYEKEE (reference sequence). Supplemented by reference TRBV5-5 and TRBJ2-1, the full variable domain reads DAGVTQSPTHLIKTRGQQVTLRCSPISGHKSVSWYQQVLGQGPQFIFQYYEKEERGRGNFPDRFSARQFPNYSSELNVNALLLGDSALYLCASSLARVGGTYNEQFFGPGTRLTVL.

This clonotype was found a few times. The J gene is TRBJ1-6, the V gene TRBV7-9; TRBD1 matches at 8 bases. CDR1 and CDR2 (germline): SEHNR, FQNEAQ (reference sequence). This CDR3 spans 14 amino acids. J gave up 7 bases and V 5 bases, and 4 bases lay outside the gene matches. Here the CDR3 DNA reads TGTGCCAGCAGCGCAGGGGGCATCAATTCACCCCTCCACTTT. Its protein product is CASSAGGINSPLHF.

In its sample, this clonotype is medium-sized. V and J are TRBV7-6 and TRBJ2-5, with 13 bases matching TRBD2. CDR3 length equals 18 residues. V shed 5 bases, J shed 2 bases, and the junction held 11 bases outside the gene matches. Per germline, CDR1 SGHVS and CDR2 FNYEAQ. The CDR3 here is CASSTRLAGGRAQETQYF. DNA of the CDR3: TGTGCCAGCAGCACCCGACTAGCGGGGGGACGGGCGCAAGAGACCCAGTACTTC.

Relative to its sample, this clonotype is medium-sized. The chain combines TRBV11-1 with TRBJ2-7, with TRBD2 as a possible D gene (5 bases). Trimming removed 0 bases at V and 5 bases at J, with 11 bases between. The CDR3 loop spans 14 amino acids. Per germline, CDR1 SGHAT and CDR2 FQDESV (reference sequence). CDR3 in amino acids: CASSLAGELNEQYF. The CDR3 DNA reads as TGTGCCAGCAGCTTAGCCGGGGAACTCAACGAGCAGTACTTC.

This chain uses TRBV10-3 with TRBJ2-6, with D tentatively TRBD2 (6 bases). The V end lost 0 bases, the J end lost 0 bases, and 6 bases lay between the germline ends. CDR3 length: 16 amino acids. The V gene's germline CDR1 is ENHRY and CDR2 SYGVKD. The chain's CDR3 is CAISESGGSGANVLTF. The CDR3 region has the DNA TGTGCCATCAGTGAGTCCGGGGGCTCTGGGGCCAACGTCCTGACTTTC.

The CDR3 protein is CASSLAVLDTQYF. In DNA, the CDR3 is TGTGCCAGCAGCTTAGCGGTATTGGATACGCAGTATTTT. The chain employs TRBV11-1 and TRBJ2-3; D not resolved. This CDR3 spans 13 amino acids. CDR1 is SGHAT, CDR2 FQDESV, per germline (reference sequence). The ends were cut back, 0 bases at V and 6 bases at J, with 7 bases in the middle.

This clonotype ranks as medium-sized. This chain joins TRBV6-5 and TRBJ1-2; maybe TRBD1 (5 bases). Germline CDR1 and CDR2: MNHEY and SVGAGI. CDR3 length equals 14 residues. The ends were cut back, 8 bases at V and 4 bases at J, with 17 bases in the middle. The CDR3 DNA is TGTGCCAGCCGAACCGGGACTGAAGGCTATGGCTACACCTTC. This codes for CASRTGTEGYGYTF.

The V call is TRBV6-4, the J call TRBJ2-1, with TRBD2 matching 7 bases. Trimming removed 0 bases from V and 7 bases from J; junction bases left unmatched: 6. The CDR3 runs to 15 residues. The germline CDR1 and CDR2 sequences are MRHNA and SNTAGT. CDR3 nucleotides: TGTGCCAGCAGTGACTCTGGCGGGAGCAATAATGAGCAGTTCTTC. Its translation is CASSDSGGSNNEQFF.

The rearrangement uses TRBV12-3 or TRBV12-4 and TRBJ1-6; 10 bases fit TRBD1. This CDR3 spans 14 amino acids. V was clipped by 3 bases and J by 8 bases; unmatched bases: 1. The chain's CDR3 is CASSLDRGDSPLHF. The CDR3 region has the DNA TGTGCCAGCAGTTTGGACAGGGGGGATTCACCCCTCCACTTT.

Within the sample, this clonotype is medium-sized. The rearrangement links TRBV29-1 to TRBJ2-3; D not resolved. The length of the CDR3 is 13 residues. Germline values: CDR1 SQVTM, CDR2 ANQGSEA. Between the trimmed V and J ends, which lost 7 bases and 5 bases, there was a span of 16 bases. The CDR3 here is CSAAQRRLDTQYF. The CDR3 coding sequence is TGCAGCGCAGCACAAAGAAGACTAGATACGCAGTATTTT.

The CDR3 DNA is TGTGCCAGCAGCTCCAGGGGGAGCTCCTACAATGAGCAGTTCTTC. Translation: CASSSRGSSYNEQFF. The V call is TRBV7-3, the J call TRBJ2-1; 7 bases line up with TRBD1. This CDR3 region has 15 residues. The V segment lost 4 bases and the J segment 0 bases; nucleotides outside the gene matches: 3. CDR1 SGHTA and CDR2 FQGTGA come from the germline V gene.

This clonotype is labeled large. V usage is TRBV30 and J usage is TRBJ2-3, with D possibly matching TRBD2 (5 bases). This CDR3 comprises 12 residues. Per germline, CDR1 GTSNPN and CDR2 SVGIG (reference sequence). The V end was cut by 0 bases, the J end by 5 bases, with 6 bases between. The CDR3 reads CAWSVRGDTQYF. DNA for the CDR3: TGTGCCTGGAGTGTACGGGGAGATACGCAGTATTTT.

The chain combines TRBV5-4 with TRBJ1-2, with a possible D match to TRBD1 (6 bases). In germline, CDR1 is SGHNT, CDR2 YYREEE (reference sequence). V lost 0 bases and J lost 4, with 19 bases in between. This CDR3 has 17 amino acids. CDR3 region: CASSLALGGRPPYGYTF. CDR3 bases: TGTGCCAGCAGCTTGGCCTTAGGGGGGCGCCCCCCCTATGGCTACACCTTC.

This clonotype was seen once. The chain combines TRBV5-8 with TRBJ1-3; TRBD1 might be the D (5 bases). Trimming removed 1 base from V and 9 bases from J, with 11 bases in between. The CDR3 has 13 amino acids. Per the germline V gene, CDR1 is SGHTS and CDR2 is YDEGEE. CDR3 coding DNA: TGTGCCAGCAGCTTGCAGGGTGTACCCACCATATATTTT. Its translation: CASSLQGVPTIYF.

This clonotype occurred a few times. The chain joins TRBV7-2 to TRBJ2-7, with 7 bases that match TRBD2. The CDR3 length is 15 residues. The germline gives CDR1 SGHTA, CDR2 FQGNSA. Trimming cost V 5 bases and J 2 bases; bases outside gene matches: 9. CDR3 residues: CASSPPSGTTYEQYF. The CDR3 DNA sequence: TGTGCCAGCAGCCCTCCTAGCGGTACTACCTACGAGCAGTACTTC.

By frequency in the sample, this clonotype is medium-sized. The chain has TRBV27 and TRBJ2-7; no firm D call. This CDR3 comprises 13 residues. Germline V gives CDR1 MNHEY, CDR2 SMNVEV (reference sequence). V shed 2 bases and J shed 3 bases, with 8 bases lying between them. The CDR3 DNA follows: TGTGCCAGCAGTTTAGGGCGGAGCTACGAGCAGTACTTC. This codes for CASSLGRSYEQYF.

This clonotype was observed a few times. The chain carries TRBV6-2 or TRBV6-3 and TRBJ1-6; 8 bases agree with TRBD1. This CDR3 is built from 17 residues. Germline V gives CDR1 MNHEY, CDR2 SVGEGT. The J segment lost 5 bases and the V segment lost 7 bases, leaving 13 bases of the junction unmatched. In DNA, the CDR3 is TGTGCCAGCACTACGAACCGGGACAGGTTCCATAATTCACCCCTCCACTTT. Its translation is CASTTNRDRFHNSPLHF.

J is TRBJ1-1 and V is TRBV20-1; 7 bases agree with TRBD1. Germline V gene data show CDR1 as DFQATT and CDR2 as SNEGSKA (reference sequence). The CDR3 spans 12 residues. J lost 1 base, V lost 6 bases, and 2 bases had no gene match. CDR3 protein: CSARQGNTEAFF. CDR3 nucleotides: TGCAGTGCAAGACAGGGGAACACTGAAGCTTTCTTT.

This clonotype is medium-sized in the sample. J is TRBJ2-1 and V is TRBV7-2; 10 nucleotides line up with TRBD2. Unmatched junction bases numbered 7, after V lost 6 bases and J lost 5 bases. The germline CDR1 and CDR2 sequences are SGHTA and FQGNSA. The CDR3 loop spans 15 amino acids. CDR3 protein: CASSPGLAKNNEQFF. The CDR3 DNA reads TGTGCCAGCAGTCCGGGACTAGCGAAGAACAATGAGCAGTTCTTC.

This clonotype is deemed medium-sized. This chain joins TRBV12-3 or TRBV12-4 and TRBJ2-7; possibly TRBD1 for D (6 bases). V shed 5 bases and J shed 1 base, with 12 bases lying between them. The CDR3 extends over 14 amino acids. The chain's CDR3 is CASSQTGISYEQYF. The CDR3 nucleotides are TGTGCCAGCAGTCAAACAGGGATTTCCTACGAGCAGTACTTC.

This clonotype showed up just a few times. The CDR3 DNA reads TGTGCCTGGAGTTCTCCAGTTCCGGAGGGAAACACTCAGCCCCAGCATTTT. Its protein is CAWSSPVPEGNTQPQHF. The genes are TRBV30 and TRBJ1-5; no reliable D call. The CDR3 is made up of 17 amino acids. V lost 2 bases and J 6 bases, leaving 23 bases between the germline ends. CDR1 is GTSNPN, CDR2 SVGIG, per germline (reference sequence).